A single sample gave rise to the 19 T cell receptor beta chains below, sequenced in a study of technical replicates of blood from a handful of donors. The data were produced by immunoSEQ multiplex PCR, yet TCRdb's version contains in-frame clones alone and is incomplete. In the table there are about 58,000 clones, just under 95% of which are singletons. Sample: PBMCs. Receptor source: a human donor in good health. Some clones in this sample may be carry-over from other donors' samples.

CDR3 in DNA: TGTGCCAGCAGCGCCGACAGTAAGGTTAGGGAGCAGTACTTC. Its protein is CASSADSKVREQYF. The chain carries TRBV9 and TRBJ2-7; tentatively, D is TRBD1 (5 bases). Germline CDR1 reads SGDLS; CDR2 reads YYNGEE. The CDR3 has 14 residues. Trimming removed 3 bases at V and 7 bases at J, with 17 bases between.

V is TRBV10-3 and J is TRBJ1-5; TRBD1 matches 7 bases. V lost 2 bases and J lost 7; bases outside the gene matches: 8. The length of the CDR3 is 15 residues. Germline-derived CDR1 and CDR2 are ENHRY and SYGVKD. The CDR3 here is CAISEATGEGQPQHF. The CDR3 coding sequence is TGTGCCATCAGTGAGGCTACAGGGGAAGGACAGCCCCAGCATTTT.

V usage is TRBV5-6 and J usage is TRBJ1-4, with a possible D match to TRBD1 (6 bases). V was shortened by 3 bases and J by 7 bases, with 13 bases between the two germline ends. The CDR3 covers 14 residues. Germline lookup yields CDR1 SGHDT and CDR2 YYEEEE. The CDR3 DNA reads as TGTGCCAGCAGCTACGACAGGAAGGGTGAAAAACTGTTTTTT. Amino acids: CASSYDRKGEKLFF. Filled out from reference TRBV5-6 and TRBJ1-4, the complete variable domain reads DAGVTQSPTHLIKTRGQQVTLRCSPKSGHDTVSWYQQALGQGPQFIFQYYEEEERQRGNFPDRFSGHQFPNYSSELNVNALLLGDSALYLCASSYDRKGEKLFFGSGTQLSVL.

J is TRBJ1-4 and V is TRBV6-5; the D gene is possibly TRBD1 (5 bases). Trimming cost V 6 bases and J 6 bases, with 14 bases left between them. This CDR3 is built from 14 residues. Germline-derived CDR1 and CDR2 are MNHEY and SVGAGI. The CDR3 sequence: CASRTGKRDEKLFF. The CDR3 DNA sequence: TGTGCCAGCAGAACAGGAAAAAGGGATGAAAAACTGTTTTTT.

Here the CDR3 reads CASSQDGRGTYEQYF. The CDR3 DNA reads TGCGCCAGCAGCCAAGATGGCCGGGGAACCTACGAGCAGTACTTC. The chain carries TRBV4-3 and TRBJ2-7, with D perhaps TRBD2 (5 bases). Looked up from germline, CDR1 is LGHNA and CDR2 is YSLEER. CDR3 length: 15 amino acids. The V end was cut by 0 bases, the J end by 2 bases, with 11 bases between.

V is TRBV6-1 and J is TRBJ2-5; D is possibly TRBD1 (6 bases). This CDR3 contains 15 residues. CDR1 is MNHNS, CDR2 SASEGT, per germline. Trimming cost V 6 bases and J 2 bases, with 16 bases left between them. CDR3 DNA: TGTGCCAGCAGAGGGCGAGTAAGGGGGCAAGAGACCCAGTACTTC. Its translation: CASRGRVRGQETQYF.

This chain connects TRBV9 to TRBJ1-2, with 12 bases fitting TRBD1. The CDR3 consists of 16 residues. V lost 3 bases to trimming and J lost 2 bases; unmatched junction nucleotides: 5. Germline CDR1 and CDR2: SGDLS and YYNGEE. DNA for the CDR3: TGTGCCAGCAGCGAGAGGGACAGGGGGCGCAACTATGGCTACACCTTC. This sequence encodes CASSERDRGRNYGYTF.

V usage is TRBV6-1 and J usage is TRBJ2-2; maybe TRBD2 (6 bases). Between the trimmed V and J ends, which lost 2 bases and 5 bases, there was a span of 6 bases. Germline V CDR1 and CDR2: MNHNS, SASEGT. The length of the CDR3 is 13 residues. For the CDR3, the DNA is TGTGCCAGCAGTGAAAGCGGGACCGGGGAGCTGTTTTTT. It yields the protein CASSESGTGELFF.

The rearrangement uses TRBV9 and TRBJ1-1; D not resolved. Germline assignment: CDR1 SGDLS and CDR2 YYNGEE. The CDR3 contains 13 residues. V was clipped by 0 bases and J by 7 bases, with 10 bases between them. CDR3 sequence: CASSVGLLSEAFF. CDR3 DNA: TGTGCCAGCAGCGTAGGCCTCCTAAGTGAAGCTTTCTTT.

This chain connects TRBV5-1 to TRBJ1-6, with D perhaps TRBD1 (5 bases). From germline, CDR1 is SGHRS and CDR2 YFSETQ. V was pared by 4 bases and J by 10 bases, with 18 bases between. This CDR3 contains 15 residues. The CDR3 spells CASSRAGGGQSPLHF. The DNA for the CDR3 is TGCGCCAGCAGCAGGGCTGGGGGAGGACAATCACCCCTCCACTTT.

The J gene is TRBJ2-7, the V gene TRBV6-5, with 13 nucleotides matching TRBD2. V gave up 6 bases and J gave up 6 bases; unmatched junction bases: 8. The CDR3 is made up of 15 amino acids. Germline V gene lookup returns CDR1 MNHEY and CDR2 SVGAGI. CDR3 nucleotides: TGTGCCAGCAGCCTCAGACTAGCGGGGGGCGGCGAGCAGTACTTC. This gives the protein CASSLRLAGGGEQYF.

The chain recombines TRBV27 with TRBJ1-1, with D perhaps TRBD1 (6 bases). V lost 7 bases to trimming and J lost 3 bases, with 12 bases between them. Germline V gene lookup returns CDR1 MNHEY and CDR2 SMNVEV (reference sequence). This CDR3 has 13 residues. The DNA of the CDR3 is TGTGCCAGCACTACGAGGGGGTACACTGAAGCTTTCTTT. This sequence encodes CASTTRGYTEAFF.

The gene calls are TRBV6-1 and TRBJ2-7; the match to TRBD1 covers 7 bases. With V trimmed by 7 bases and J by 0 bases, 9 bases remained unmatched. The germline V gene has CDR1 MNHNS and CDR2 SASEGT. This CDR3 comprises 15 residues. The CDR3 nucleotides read TGTGCCAGCATGCTTGGGACAGAAGCCTCCTACGAGCAGTACTTC. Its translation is CASMLGTEASYEQYF.

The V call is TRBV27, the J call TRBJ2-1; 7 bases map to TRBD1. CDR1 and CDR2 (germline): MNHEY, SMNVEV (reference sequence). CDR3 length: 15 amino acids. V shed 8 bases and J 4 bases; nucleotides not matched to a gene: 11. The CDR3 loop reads CASASTGTVYNEQFF. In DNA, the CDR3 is TGTGCCAGCGCCTCCACCGGGACAGTTTACAATGAGCAGTTCTTC.

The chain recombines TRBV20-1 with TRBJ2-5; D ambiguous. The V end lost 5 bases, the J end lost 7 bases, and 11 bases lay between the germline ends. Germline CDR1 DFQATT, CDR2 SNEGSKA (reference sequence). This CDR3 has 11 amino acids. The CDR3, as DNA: TGCAGTGCTCTAGACCCTTGGACCCAGTACTTC. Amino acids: CSALDPWTQYF.

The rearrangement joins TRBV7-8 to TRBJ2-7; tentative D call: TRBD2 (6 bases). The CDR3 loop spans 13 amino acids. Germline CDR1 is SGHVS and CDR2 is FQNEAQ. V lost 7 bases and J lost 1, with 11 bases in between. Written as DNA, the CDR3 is TGTGCCAGCACCGCGACTAGGTCCTACGAGCAGTACTTC. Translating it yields CASTATRSYEQYF.

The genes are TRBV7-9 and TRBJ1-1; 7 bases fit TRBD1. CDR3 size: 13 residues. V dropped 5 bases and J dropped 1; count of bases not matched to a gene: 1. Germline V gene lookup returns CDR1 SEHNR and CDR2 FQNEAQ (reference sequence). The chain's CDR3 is CASSGQENTEAFF. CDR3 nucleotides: TGTGCCAGCAGCGGACAGGAGAACACTGAAGCTTTCTTT. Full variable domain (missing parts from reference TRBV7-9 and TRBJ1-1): DTGVSQNPRHKITKRGQNVTFRCDPISEHNRLYWYRQTLGQGPEFLTYFQNEAQLEKSRLLSDRFSAERPKGSFSTLEIQRTEQGDSAMYLCASSGQENTEAFFGQGTRLTVV.

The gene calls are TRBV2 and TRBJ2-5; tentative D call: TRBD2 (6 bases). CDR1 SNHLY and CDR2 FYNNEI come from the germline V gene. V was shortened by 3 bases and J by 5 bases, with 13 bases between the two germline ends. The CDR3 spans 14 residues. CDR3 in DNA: TGTGCCAGCAGTGACCGGGGGAGCGGCGAGACCCAGTACTTC. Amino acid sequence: CASSDRGSGETQYF.

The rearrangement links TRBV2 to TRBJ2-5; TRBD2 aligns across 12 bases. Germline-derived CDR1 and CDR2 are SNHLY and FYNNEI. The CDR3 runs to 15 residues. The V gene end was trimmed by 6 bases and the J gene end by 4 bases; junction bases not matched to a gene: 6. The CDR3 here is CASRLTSGGAETQYF. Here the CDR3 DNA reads TGTGCCAGCAGACTGACTAGCGGGGGAGCAGAGACCCAGTACTTC.